The 17 T cell receptor beta chains presented below share a single source sample, sequenced in a study of human T cells and chemical hapten exposure. Time point given: patch test 2, 6 weeks after DPC sensitization. Treatment: therapeutic diphenylcyclopropenone sensitization with weekly scalp DPC. TCRdb fed the RACE reads into MiXCR, producing one record per CDR3 protein. The sample lists about 78,000 distinct CDR3 sequences; about 8% were seen once. Sample: whole blood, taken in connection with sensitization to the hapten diphenylcyclopropenone (DPC). The receptors come from a woman in her forties or fifties with alopecia areata. Some clones in this sample may be carry-over from other donors' samples.

This clonotype was seen ten or more times. This chain uses TRBV28 with TRBJ1-5; 11 bases match TRBD1. This CDR3 region has 16 residues. Germline CDR1 reads MDHEN; CDR2 reads SYDVKM. V dropped 4 bases and J dropped 5; count of bases not matched to a gene: 7. The CDR3 DNA reads TGTGCCAGCAGTTCCGGACAGGGGGCGGGATATCAGCCCCAGCATTTT. Amino acid sequence: CASSSGQGAGYQPQHF.

This clonotype was observed many times. V usage is TRBV12-3 or TRBV12-4 and J usage is TRBJ1-5, with TRBD1 identical over 7 bases. With 2 bases clipped from V and 7 bases from J, the junction kept 5 bases outside the gene matches. CDR3 size: 14 residues. As DNA, the CDR3 is TGTGCCAGCAGTTTACCCGGGACAGCCCAGCCCCAGCATTTT. Its translation: CASSLPGTAQPQHF.

This clonotype showed up just a few times. The rearrangement joins TRBV20-1 to TRBJ2-4; no definite D call. Trimming took 5 bases from V and 0 from J, leaving 11 bases between them. Germline loops: CDR1 DFQATT, CDR2 SNEGSKA (reference sequence). The CDR3 is 14 residues long. The CDR3 region has the DNA TGCAGTGCTTCCGAACGGGTAGCCAAAAACATTCAGTACTTC. Translating gives CSASERVAKNIQYF.

V is TRBV6-1 and J is TRBJ2-5; TRBD2 is a possible D gene (6 bases). The V end lost 7 bases, the J end lost 3 bases, and 12 bases lay between the germline ends. Germline lookup yields CDR1 MNHNS and CDR2 SASEGT. CDR3 length: 13 residues. The DNA of the CDR3 is TGTGCCAGCATGGGCGGGAAAAAAGAGACCCAGTACTTC. Its translation is CASMGGKKETQYF.

This clonotype was recorded at least ten times. This chain links TRBV20-1 with TRBJ2-3, with D perhaps matching TRBD1 or TRBD2 (6 bases each). With 1 base removed from V and 3 bases from J, the gap between germline ends came to 14 bases. The CDR3 has 15 amino acids. Germline CDR1 and CDR2: DFQATT and SNEGSKA (reference sequence). The CDR3 protein is CSARVGGTGTDTQYF. The CDR3 DNA reads as TGCAGTGCTAGAGTGGGGGGCACTGGTACAGATACGCAGTATTTT.

This clonotype was seen a handful of times. The chain links TRBV14 to TRBJ1-2, with 7 bases matching TRBD1. This CDR3 is built from 17 residues. Germline V gene lookup returns CDR1 SGHDN and CDR2 FVKESK. With V trimmed by 3 bases and J by 4 bases, 14 bases remained unmatched. The CDR3 loop reads CASSHDTGTDCGYGYTF. CDR3 DNA sequence: TGTGCCAGCAGCCACGACACTGGGACAGATTGTGGCTATGGCTACACCTTC. The whole variable domain, remainder taken from reference TRBV14 and TRBJ1-2, is EAGVTQFPSHSVIEKGQTVTLRCDPISGHDNLYWYRRVMGKEIKFLLHFVKESKQDESGMPNNRFLAERTGGTYSTLKVQPAELEDSGVYFCASSHDTGTDCGYGYTFGSGTRLTVV.

The V and J genes are TRBV28 and TRBJ2-5, with D unresolved. CDR1 is MDHEN and CDR2 is SYDVKM in the germline V gene. V gave up 4 bases and J gave up 1 base, with 16 bases separating them. This CDR3 is 16 amino acids long. In nucleotides, the CDR3 is TGTGCCAGCAGTTCCCTTTCCCGAGGTACCCAAGAGACCCAGTACTTC. This gives the protein CASSSLSRGTQETQYF.

This clonotype was found a few times. V usage is TRBV6-1 and J usage is TRBJ1-1; D not certain. Germline V gene sequence: CDR1 MNHNS, CDR2 SASEGT. The CDR3 sequence is 14 residues long. Trimming took 4 bases from V and 0 from J, leaving 9 bases between them. The CDR3 sequence is CASSADEVNTEAFF. CDR3 DNA: TGTGCCAGCAGTGCGGACGAGGTGAACACTGAAGCTTTCTTT.

This clonotype was counted only a few times. The chain has TRBV5-1 and TRBJ1-5; 10 bases line up with TRBD1. Germline V lookup: CDR1 SGHRS, CDR2 YFSETQ. The CDR3 consists of 15 residues. V shed 4 bases and J 6 bases; nucleotides not matched to a gene: 7. The CDR3 here is CASSERQGAPQPQHF. The CDR3 nucleotides read TGCGCCAGCAGCGAACGACAGGGGGCCCCTCAGCCCCAGCATTTT.

The gene calls are TRBV5-6 and TRBJ1-2; no clear D gene. The CDR3 runs 14 residues. Looked up from germline, CDR1 is SGHDT and CDR2 is YYEEEE. The germline V and J ends were trimmed by 4 bases and 3 bases, with 13 bases remaining between them. The CDR3 sequence: CASSPGILDYGYTF. CDR3 nucleotides: TGTGCCAGCAGCCCTGGAATCCTGGACTATGGCTACACCTTC.

This clonotype has at least ten counts. The chain links TRBV7-2 to TRBJ1-4; D perhaps matches TRBD1 (5 bases). The germline V and J ends were trimmed by 2 bases and 8 bases, with 12 bases remaining between them. Germline CDR1 is SGHTA and CDR2 is FQGNSA. The CDR3 consists of 14 residues. This CDR3 reads CASSLRTGGEKLFF. CDR3 DNA: TGTGCCAGCAGCTTAAGGACGGGGGGAGAAAAACTGTTTTTT.

The CDR3, as DNA: TGTGCCAGCAGTCCCGGGACACGAGAGACCCAGTACTTC. Encoded protein: CASSPGTRETQYF. V is TRBV14 and J is TRBJ2-5; D might be TRBD1 (6 bases). The CDR3 has 13 residues. Germline V gene data show CDR1 as SGHDN and CDR2 as FVKESK. V was pared by 6 bases and J by 4 bases, with 12 bases between.

This clonotype has ten or more counts. This chain joins TRBV11-2 and TRBJ1-1; D uncertain. V dropped 2 bases and J dropped 7 bases, with 11 bases sitting between them. Germline V gene data show CDR1 as SGHAT and CDR2 as FQNNGV. This CDR3 spans 13 amino acids. The CDR3 is CASSLIRDGEAFF. CDR3 nucleotides: TGTGCCAGCAGCTTAATTCGCGACGGTGAAGCTTTCTTT.

This clonotype was seen ten or more times. The rearrangement uses TRBV7-8 and TRBJ1-1, with D possibly matching TRBD1 (5 bases). V dropped 4 bases and J dropped 1 base, with 10 bases sitting between them. Germline CDR1 is SGHVS and CDR2 is FQNEAQ. The CDR3 runs 14 residues. This chain's CDR3 is CASSSVRENTEAFF. In nucleotides, the CDR3 is TGTGCCAGCAGCTCGGTCAGGGAGAACACTGAAGCTTTCTTT.

This clonotype was observed a handful of times. The V gene is TRBV29-1, the J gene TRBJ2-6, with TRBD2 identical over 11 bases. The V gene end was trimmed by 6 bases and the J gene end by 0 bases; junction bases not matched to a gene: 4. The germline CDR1 and CDR2 sequences are SQVTM and ANQGSEA. CDR3 length: 16 amino acids. The CDR3 DNA sequence: TGCAGCGTCAGCACTAGCGGGAGCTCTGGGGCCAACGTCCTGACTTTC. Translating it yields CSVSTSGSSGANVLTF.

The chain employs TRBV29-1 and TRBJ2-3, with 10 bases identical to TRBD2. The CDR3 has 18 amino acids. With 0 bases clipped from V and 0 bases from J, the junction kept 9 bases outside the gene matches. CDR1 is SQVTM and CDR2 is ANQGSEA in the germline V gene. This chain's CDR3 is CSVEDLLAGASSTDTQYF. Here the CDR3 DNA reads TGCAGCGTTGAAGATTTGCTAGCGGGAGCGTCAAGCACAGATACGCAGTATTTT.

This clonotype has more than one count but fewer than ten. The gene calls are TRBV9 and TRBJ1-2, with D perhaps TRBD1 (5 bases). Per germline, CDR1 SGDLS and CDR2 YYNGEE. The CDR3 extends over 15 amino acids. V lost 0 bases to trimming and J lost 2 bases, with 11 bases between them. This CDR3 reads CASSVEAQGNYGYTF. CDR3 in DNA: TGTGCCAGCAGCGTAGAGGCGCAGGGCAACTATGGCTACACCTTC.